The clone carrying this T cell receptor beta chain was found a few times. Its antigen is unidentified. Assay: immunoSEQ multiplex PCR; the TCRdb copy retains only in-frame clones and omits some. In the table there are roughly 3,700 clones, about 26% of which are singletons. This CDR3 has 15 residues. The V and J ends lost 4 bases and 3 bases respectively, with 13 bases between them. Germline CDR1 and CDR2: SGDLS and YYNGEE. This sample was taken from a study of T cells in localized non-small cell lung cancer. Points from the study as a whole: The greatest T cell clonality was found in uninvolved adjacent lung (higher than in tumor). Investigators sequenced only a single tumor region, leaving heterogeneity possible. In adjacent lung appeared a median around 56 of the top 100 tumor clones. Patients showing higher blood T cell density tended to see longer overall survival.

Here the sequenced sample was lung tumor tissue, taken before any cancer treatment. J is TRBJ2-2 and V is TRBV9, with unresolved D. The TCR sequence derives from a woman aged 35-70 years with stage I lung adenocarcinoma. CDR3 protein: CASSSDFRDTGELFF. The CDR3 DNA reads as TGTGCCAGCAGCTCTGACTTCCGGGACACCGGGGAGCTGTTTTTT.